The rows below give T cell receptor beta chains drawn from one sample of a study of T cell clonotyping in hematopoietic cell transplantation. TCRdb keeps only in-frame clones here, not all; method: immunoSEQ multiplex PCR. The data show about 5,000 clones, roughly 72% seen once. The sequences come from PBMCs, collected 100 days after allogeneic stem cell transplant. These receptor sequences come from a female patient in her 50s who had an allogeneic stem cell transplant, so the T cells may come from the graft donor. Some clones in this sample may be carry-over from other donors' samples. Each CDR3 is given with its conserved first and last residue. The order of the fields is V gene, D gene, clone size, J gene, CDR3 protein, CDR3 DNA. The D gene is left open where the match is weak. Size is omitted from some rows. Given values are once, few, many or a class for expanded clones.

V: TRBV2
D: TRBD2
size: large
J: TRBJ2-1
CDR3: CASKTGGQYNEQFF
DNA: TGTGCCAGCAAGACGGGAGGTCAATACAATGAGCAGTTCTTC

V: TRBV18
D: .
size: .
J: TRBJ2-1
CDR3: CASSPNREGEQFF
DNA: TGTGCCAGCTCACCAAACCGGGAAGGTGAGCAGTTCTTC

V: TRBV27
D: .
size: .
J: TRBJ1-5
CDR3: CASSLGGLSNQPQHF
DNA: TGTGCCAGCAGTTTGGGGGGGTTGAGCAATCAGCCCCAGCATTTT

V: TRBV4-2
D: .
size: .
J: TRBJ2-2
CDR3: CASSLAQSFNTGELFF
DNA: TGTGCCAGCAGCTTGGCTCAGTCCTTCAACACCGGGGAGCTGTTTTTT

V: TRBV4-3
D: .
size: medium-sized
J: TRBJ2-3
CDR3: CASSSSGNSGRGDTQYF
DNA: TGCGCCAGCAGCTCCTCGGGAAACTCCGGGCGGGGAGATACGCAGTATTTT

V: TRBV9
D: .
size: .
J: TRBJ2-7
CDR3: CASSVGARPNEQYF
DNA: TGTGCCAGCAGCGTAGGGGCCAGACCCAACGAGCAGTACTTC

V: TRBV30
D: .
size: .
J: TRBJ2-7
CDR3: CACRTVGSGEQYF
DNA: TGTGCCTGCAGGACGGTGGGGAGCGGCGAGCAGTACTTC

V: TRBV7-2
D: .
size: once
J: TRBJ1-2
CDR3: CASSLAGAGAYGYTF
DNA: TGTGCCAGCAGCTTGGCGGGGGCGGGCGCCTATGGCTACACCTTC

V: TRBV7-6
D: TRBD2
size: .
J: TRBJ2-7
CDR3: CASSLTSGSSNEQYF
DNA: TGTGCCAGCAGCTTAACTAGCGGGAGTAGTAACGAGCAGTACTTC

V: TRBV28
D: TRBD1
size: .
J: TRBJ1-3
CDR3: CASIDGTGARNTIYF
DNA: TGTGCCAGCATCGACGGGACAGGGGCCAGAAACACCATATATTTT

V: TRBV6-6
D: .
size: .
J: TRBJ2-3
CDR3: CASSFRRAYTDTQYF
DNA: TGTGCCAGCAGTTTTAGGCGGGCCTACACAGATACGCAGTATTTT

V: TRBV9
D: .
size: few
J: TRBJ2-1
CDR3: CASSVEGRYNEQFF
DNA: TGTGCCAGCAGCGTAGAGGGCAGATACAATGAGCAGTTCTTC

V: TRBV6-6
D: .
size: .
J: TRBJ1-1
CDR3: CASTHRGANTEAFF
DNA: TGTGCCAGCACCCACCGGGGGGCCAACACTGAAGCTTTCTTT

V: TRBV28
D: .
size: .
J: TRBJ1-5
CDR3: CASSLSFQPQHF
DNA: TGTGCCAGCAGTTTATCCTTTCAGCCCCAGCATTTT

V: TRBV19
D: .
size: .
J: TRBJ2-5
CDR3: CASSSLPPGVGETQYF
DNA: TGTGCCAGTAGCAGTCTCCCCCCCGGTGTCGGAGAGACCCAGTACTTC

V: TRBV5-1
D: TRBD1
size: .
J: TRBJ1-1
CDR3: CASSPGTGKYEAFF
DNA: TGCGCCAGCAGCCCCGGGACAGGGAAATATGAAGCTTTCTTT

V: TRBV28
D: TRBD2
size: .
J: TRBJ2-7
CDR3: CASSFSGRVGAYEQYF
DNA: TGTGCCAGCAGTTTTAGCGGGAGGGTCGGGGCCTACGAGCAGTACTTC

V: TRBV4-2
D: TRBD1
size: .
J: TRBJ2-1
CDR3: CASSQEVPGQGSYNEQFF
DNA: TGTGCCAGCAGCCAAGAAGTCCCCGGACAGGGCTCCTACAATGAGCAGTTCTTC

V: TRBV10-1
D: .
size: .
J: TRBJ2-7
CDR3: CASSESGVRVGEQYF
DNA: TGCGCCAGCAGTGAATCCGGGGTCAGGGTAGGAGAGCAGTACTTC

V: TRBV11-3
D: TRBD2
size: .
J: TRBJ2-1
CDR3: CASSLGRLAGVKRYNEQFF
DNA: TGTGCCAGCAGCTTAGGAAGGCTAGCGGGAGTAAAAAGGTACAATGAGCAGTTCTTC

V: TRBV5-1
D: TRBD1
size: .
J: TRBJ2-3
CDR3: CASSLGQGNTDTQYF
DNA: TGCGCCAGCAGCCTGGGACAGGGGAACACAGATACGCAGTATTTT

V: TRBV4-1
D: .
size: .
J: TRBJ2-5
CDR3: CASSQERGGSGEETQYF
DNA: TGCGCCAGCAGCCAAGAGCGAGGTGGTAGCGGAGAAGAGACCCAGTACTTC

V: TRBV5-4
D: .
size: .
J: TRBJ1-2
CDR3: CASSLPGADYGYTF
DNA: TGTGCCAGCAGCTTGCCGGGGGCGGACTATGGCTACACCTTC

V: TRBV20-1
D: .
size: .
J: TRBJ1-4
CDR3: CSARTREKLFF
DNA: TGCAGTGCTAGGACGAGGGAAAAACTGTTTTTT

V: TRBV6-5
D: .
size: .
J: TRBJ1-1
CDR3: CASSYSIGTEAFF
DNA: TGTGCCAGCAGTTACTCTATCGGGACTGAAGCTTTCTTT

V: TRBV9
D: TRBD2
size: .
J: TRBJ2-2
CDR3: CASSASGSPGGELFF
DNA: TGTGCCAGCAGCGCTAGCGGGAGTCCGGGCGGGGAGCTGTTTTTT

V: TRBV28
D: TRBD2
size: .
J: TRBJ2-7
CDR3: CASSPLLREGPHEQYF
DNA: TGTGCCAGCAGTCCCCTGTTGAGGGAGGGCCCCCACGAGCAGTACTTC

V: TRBV25-1
D: .
size: .
J: TRBJ2-2
CDR3: CASSIRISGELFF
DNA: TGTGCCAGCAGTATCAGAATCTCCGGGGAGCTGTTTTTT

V: TRBV5-5
D: .
size: medium-sized
J: TRBJ2-7
CDR3: CASRYRDTVSYEQYF
DNA: TGTGCCAGCAGGTACCGGGACACCGTCTCCTACGAGCAGTACTTC

V: TRBV10-3
D: TRBD1
size: .
J: TRBJ2-3
CDR3: CASTIGTGFADTQYF
DNA: TGTGCCAGCACAATCGGGACAGGGTTCGCAGATACGCAGTATTTT

V: TRBV9
D: .
size: .
J: TRBJ1-1
CDR3: CASSVASRSEAFF
DNA: TGTGCCAGCAGCGTAGCCAGTCGTAGCGAAGCTTTCTTT

V: TRBV5-1
D: .
size: once
J: TRBJ2-7
CDR3: CASSRGDKTDAYEQYF
DNA: TGCGCCAGCAGCCGGGGAGACAAGACTGACGCCTACGAGCAGTACTTC

V: TRBV10-3
D: .
size: once
J: TRBJ2-2
CDR3: CAISELGQKTGELFF
DNA: TGTGCCATCAGTGAACTCGGACAGAAAACCGGGGAGCTGTTTTTT

V: TRBV7-9
D: TRBD1
size: .
J: TRBJ2-5
CDR3: CASSLAQTGGETQYF
DNA: TGTGCCAGCAGCTTAGCGCAGACAGGGGGAGAGACCCAGTACTTC

V: TRBV6-4
D: TRBD2
size: .
J: TRBJ2-3
CDR3: CASSDSGLATTDTQYF
DNA: TGTGCCAGCAGTGACTCGGGACTAGCGACCACAGATACGCAGTATTTT

V: TRBV2
D: .
size: .
J: TRBJ2-7
CDR3: CASSEQGLNEQYF
DNA: TGTGCCAGCAGTGAACAGGGGCTCAACGAGCAGTACTTC

V: TRBV5-4
D: .
size: .
J: TRBJ2-2
CDR3: CASSRDGYTGELFF
DNA: TGTGCCAGCAGTCGGGACGGATACACCGGGGAGCTGTTTTTT

V: TRBV5-1
D: .
size: .
J: TRBJ2-3
CDR3: CASTPRGVTDTQYF
DNA: TGCGCCAGCACCCCCCGGGGTGTCACAGATACGCAGTATTTT

V: TRBV19
D: .
size: .
J: TRBJ1-1
CDR3: CASRTRDTEAFF
DNA: TGTGCCAGCCGGACAAGGGACACTGAAGCTTTCTTT

V: TRBV6-1
D: .
size: .
J: TRBJ2-6
CDR3: CASSSKTGANVLTF
DNA: TGTGCCAGCAGTTCTAAAACTGGGGCCAACGTCCTGACTTTC

V: TRBV5-1
D: TRBD2
size: once
J: TRBJ2-3
CDR3: CASSPRLAGGYTDTQYF
DNA: TGCGCCAGCAGCCCCAGACTAGCGGGAGGCTACACAGATACGCAGTATTTT

V: TRBV28
D: .
size: .
J: TRBJ1-3
CDR3: CASNRAPSSGNTIYF
DNA: TGTGCCAGCAATCGCGCCCCCTCCTCTGGAAACACCATATATTTT

V: TRBV9
D: .
size: medium-sized
J: TRBJ2-5
CDR3: CASSVWGGGETQYF
DNA: TGTGCCAGCAGCGTCTGGGGGGGCGGGGAGACCCAGTACTTC

V: TRBV19
D: .
size: .
J: TRBJ1-5
CDR3: CASSIVGLNQPQHF
DNA: TGTGCCAGTAGTATAGTAGGACTTAATCAGCCCCAGCATTTT